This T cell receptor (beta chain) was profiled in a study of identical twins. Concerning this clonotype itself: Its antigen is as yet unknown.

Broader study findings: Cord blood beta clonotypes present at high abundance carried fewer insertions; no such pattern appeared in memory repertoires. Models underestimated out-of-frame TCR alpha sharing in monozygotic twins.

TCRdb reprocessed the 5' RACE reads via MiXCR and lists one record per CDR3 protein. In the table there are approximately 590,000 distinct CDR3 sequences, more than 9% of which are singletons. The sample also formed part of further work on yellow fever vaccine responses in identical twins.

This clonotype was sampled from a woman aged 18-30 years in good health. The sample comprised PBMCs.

The CDR3 protein is CASSPRTEGLAEKDEQYF. The CDR3 nucleotides are TGTGCCAGCAGCCCTCGGACAGAAGGACTAGCAGAAAAGGACGAGCAGTACTTC. The J gene is TRBJ2-7, the V gene TRBV5-5; TRBD2 aligns across 8 bases. Trimming cost V 4 bases and J 5 bases; bases outside gene matches: 20. This CDR3 has 18 residues. Germline lookup yields CDR1 SGHKS and CDR2 YYEKEE (reference sequence).